This TCR beta chain appears in the sequencing data of a study of cytomegalovirus exposure and HLA in healthy donors. Points from the study as a whole: Highly shared sequence variants in one cluster were likely a sequencing artifact.

CDR3 length: 14 residues. Trimming took 5 bases from V and 7 from J; bases not matched to a gene: 3. Germline CDR1 is SGHDT and CDR2 is YYEEEE. For this clone: Antigen specificity is unknown.

Researchers ran the PCR with 60 Vbeta and 13 Jbeta primers. Sequenced by immunoSEQ multiplex PCR; TCRdb stores in-frame clones only, minus some. The sample carries under 150,000 clones, approximately 80% recorded once. The chain combines TRBV5-6 with TRBJ1-6; 10 nucleotides line up with TRBD1. This clonotype originated in a woman aged 45-60 years in good health and CMV-seropositive. Material for sequencing was PBMCs. CDR3: CASSGTGENSPLHF. The CDR3 DNA reads as TGTGCCAGCAGTGGGACAGGGGAAAATTCACCCCTCCACTTT. The full variable domain, in which reference TRBV5-6 and TRBJ1-6 provide the parts outside the CDR3, is DAGVTQSPTHLIKTRGQQVTLRCSPKSGHDTVSWYQQALGQGPQFIFQYYEEEERQRGNFPDRFSGHQFPNYSSELNVNALLLGDSALYLCASSGTGENSPLHFGNGTRLTVT.